The 16 T cell receptor beta chains below come from one sample, sequenced in a study of spatial heterogeneity in lung cancer. TCRdb reprocessed the 5' RACE reads via MiXCR and lists one record per CDR3 protein. The data show about 120,000 distinct CDR3 sequences, 12% seen once. The time point denotes: blood at routine non-recurrence follow-up after resection. In each case, whole RNA from tumor, nontumor lung or frozen PBMC was sequenced unsorted. The material was PBMCs, obtained at follow-up. The receptors were sampled from a male donor with early-stage non-small cell lung cancer.

The V and J genes are TRBV5-1 and TRBJ2-7; 12 bases agree with TRBD1. Germline V lookup: CDR1 SGHRS, CDR2 YFSETQ. The CDR3 length is 16 residues. V lost 4 bases and J lost 2; bases outside the gene matches: 7. This CDR3 reads CASSTGQGASTYEQYF. CDR3 in DNA: TGCGCCAGCAGCACGGGACAGGGGGCCTCGACCTACGAGCAGTACTTC.

The table lists this clonotype with a few counts. The chain couples TRBV4-3 to TRBJ2-1, with TRBD2 as a possible D gene (5 bases). This CDR3 has 13 amino acids. CDR1 and CDR2 from the germline V gene are LGHNA and YSLEER. The V gene lost 1 base and the J gene lost 8 bases, with 9 bases spanning the gap. The CDR3 DNA follows: TGCGCCAGCAGCCAAGGGGTTAGCGATGAGCAGTTCTTC. Its protein is CASSQGVSDEQFF.

By its share, this clonotype is medium-sized (0.01 to 0.1%). The gene calls are TRBV5-8 and TRBJ2-3; 12 nucleotides match TRBD2. The germline V gene encodes CDR1 SGHTS and CDR2 YDEGEE. V shed 1 base, J shed 8 bases, and the junction held 5 bases outside the gene matches. This CDR3 is 15 amino acids long. CDR3 DNA sequence: TGTGCCAGCAGCTTGCCTCTAGCGGGGGGGCGTACGCAGTATTTT. This sequence encodes CASSLPLAGGRTQYF.

The chain links TRBV10-3 to TRBJ1-1; D remains unclear. CDR3 length: 13 amino acids. Trimming shortened V by 7 bases and J by 0 bases, and 9 bases separated the two germline ends. Per the germline V gene, CDR1 is ENHRY and CDR2 is SYGVKD. The CDR3 region is CAIKLAMNTEAFF. CDR3 DNA sequence: TGTGCCATCAAATTGGCGATGAACACTGAAGCTTTCTTT.

This clonotype was observed many times. This chain links TRBV5-1 with TRBJ2-1; 8 bases fit TRBD1. This CDR3 is 16 amino acids long. V shed 4 bases and J 3 bases; nucleotides not matched to a gene: 9. Germline-derived CDR1 and CDR2 are SGHRS and YFSETQ. As DNA, the CDR3 is TGCGCCAGCAGCATTTCCGGGACAGGCGGCTACAATGAGCAGTTCTTC. This sequence encodes CASSISGTGGYNEQFF.

The V and J genes are TRBV30 and TRBJ1-5; 7 bases match TRBD1. In germline, CDR1 is GTSNPN, CDR2 SVGIG (reference sequence). Trimming took 3 bases from V and 7 from J; bases not matched to a gene: 6. This CDR3 region has 13 residues. DNA of the CDR3: TGTGCCTGGAGGACAGGGAGTAGCCAGCCCCAGCATTTT. Translating gives CAWRTGSSQPQHF.

CDR3 sequence: CASSQLGGISPLHF. CDR3 DNA sequence: TGTGCCAGCAGCCAATTAGGGGGGATTTCACCCCTCCACTTT. This rearrangement joins TRBV14 to TRBJ1-6, with a weak D call TRBD1 (6 bases). Per germline, CDR1 SGHDN and CDR2 FVKESK. This CDR3 is built from 14 residues. The ends were cut back, 2 bases at V and 9 bases at J, with 11 bases in the middle.

This sequence joins TRBV12-3 or TRBV12-4 and TRBJ2-3; D might be TRBD2 (6 bases). The V and J ends lost 5 bases and 1 base respectively, with 10 bases between them. This CDR3 is built from 14 residues. The CDR3 spells CASSVQRGTDTQYF. The CDR3 nucleotides read TGTGCCAGCAGTGTCCAGCGGGGCACAGATACGCAGTATTTT.

This clonotype has a handful of counts. The genes are TRBV28 and TRBJ2-5; D unclear. Germline V gene lookup returns CDR1 MDHEN and CDR2 SYDVKM. V shed 7 bases and J shed 5 bases, with 8 bases lying between them. This CDR3 has 11 residues. The CDR3 DNA reads as TGTGCCAGCACCTCCCTGGAGACCCAGTACTTC. It codes for CASTSLETQYF.

The chain has TRBV20-1 and TRBJ1-2, with 8 bases identical to TRBD1. The length of the CDR3 is 14 residues. Per the germline V gene, CDR1 is DFQATT and CDR2 is SNEGSKA (reference sequence). Trimming removed 3 bases from V and 7 bases from J; junction bases left unmatched: 10. This CDR3 reads CSARSGTGPTGYTF. In DNA form, the CDR3 reads TGCAGTGCTAGGTCCGGGACAGGCCCTACTGGCTACACCTTC.

This clonotype was detected only once. It may be a read error: a sequence one base away is much more abundant. This rearrangement joins TRBV27 to TRBJ1-5; no reliable D call. Germline V gene lookup returns CDR1 MNHEY and CDR2 SMNVEV (reference sequence). The germline V and J ends were trimmed by 0 bases and 4 bases, with 4 bases remaining between them. This CDR3 contains 13 residues. CDR3 DNA sequence: TGTGCCAGCAGTTTATCCACAAATCAGCCCCAGCATTTT. This gives the protein CASSLSTNQPQHF.

V gene TRBV6-5 combines with J gene TRBJ2-3, with D possibly being TRBD2 (6 bases). The V gene's germline CDR1 is MNHEY and CDR2 SVGAGI. CDR3 length equals 13 residues. V was trimmed by 7 bases and J by 2 bases, leaving 10 bases between them. The CDR3 DNA reads as TGTGCCAGCAAGAGGGACTTCACAGATACGCAGTATTTT. It codes for CASKRDFTDTQYF.

This clonotype was seen many times. The chain carries TRBV7-9 and TRBJ2-5; 13 bases line up with TRBD2. After removal of 4 bases from V and 5 bases from J, the junction contained 7 bases not matched to a gene. Per germline, CDR1 SEHNR and CDR2 FQNEAQ (reference sequence). The CDR3 covers 16 residues. For the CDR3, the DNA is TGTGCCAGCAGCTCGCGACAGGGACTAGCGGGGGAGACCCAGTACTTC. This codes for CASSSRQGLAGETQYF.

The V and J genes are TRBV30 and TRBJ1-1, with 9 bases that match TRBD1. CDR3 length equals 15 residues. V lost 2 bases and J lost 3; bases outside the gene matches: 7. From germline, CDR1 is GTSNPN and CDR2 SVGIG (reference sequence). The DNA for the CDR3 is TGTGCCTGGAGTCGGGGACGGACAGGGGACACTGAAGCTTTCTTT. Residues: CAWSRGRTGDTEAFF.

The chain has TRBV19 and TRBJ2-5; 10 bases agree with TRBD1. Germline V gene lookup returns CDR1 LNHDA and CDR2 SQIVND (reference sequence). The CDR3 consists of 16 residues. Trimming took 5 bases from V and 5 from J; bases not matched to a gene: 11. In nucleotides, the CDR3 is TGTGCCAGTAGTCCGGACAGGGGGAGGCCAAGGGAGACCCAGTACTTC. Protein sequence: CASSPDRGRPRETQYF.

This clonotype was observed a handful of times. The J gene is TRBJ2-7, the V gene TRBV12-3 or TRBV12-4; D not certain. V lost 7 bases, J lost 5 bases, and 9 bases lay in between. There are 11 residues in the CDR3. The CDR3 nucleotides read TGTGCCAGCACGTCCCGAAACGAGCAGTACTTC. The encoded protein is CASTSRNEQYF.